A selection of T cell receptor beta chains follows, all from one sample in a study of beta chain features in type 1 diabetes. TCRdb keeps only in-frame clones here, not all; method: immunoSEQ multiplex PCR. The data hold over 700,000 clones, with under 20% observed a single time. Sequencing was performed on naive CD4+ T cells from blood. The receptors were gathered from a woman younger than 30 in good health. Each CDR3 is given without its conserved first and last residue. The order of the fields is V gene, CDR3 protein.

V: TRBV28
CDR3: ASSTPQGVGAYGYT

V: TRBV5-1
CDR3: ASSLASGSGYEQY

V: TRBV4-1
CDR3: ASSPIFSGRNYNEQF

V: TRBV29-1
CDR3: SVLSARTYYRGDTQY

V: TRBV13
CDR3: ASSSTSGRASSYNEQF

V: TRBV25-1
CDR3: ASSDPGTDTYEQY

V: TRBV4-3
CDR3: ASSWTSFDNEQF

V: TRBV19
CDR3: ASSISSHPYEQY

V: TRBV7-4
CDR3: ASSLALSELF

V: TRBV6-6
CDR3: ASSYREGHEQF

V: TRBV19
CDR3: ASSRTSGRGEQF

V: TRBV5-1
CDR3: ASSLGLLAGITDTQY

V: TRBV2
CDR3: ASRRLGGTGELF

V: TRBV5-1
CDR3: ASKTSRSQETQY

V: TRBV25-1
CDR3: ASSDSGQGREKLF

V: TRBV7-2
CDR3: ASSSAGTTGNEQF

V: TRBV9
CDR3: ASSPGLGQRYEQY

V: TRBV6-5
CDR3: ASSAQGFGNQPQH

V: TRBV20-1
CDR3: SASGSLRRY

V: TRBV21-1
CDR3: ASSKWAVYGPRDRDLHEQY

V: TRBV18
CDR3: ASSPPVAGGPYNEQF

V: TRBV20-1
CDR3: SARDSYEQY

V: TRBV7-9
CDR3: ASSFGRGRNTGELF

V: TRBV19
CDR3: ASRGLAVDNEQF

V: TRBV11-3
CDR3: ASSLNNGDTQY

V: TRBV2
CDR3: ASSGEYQETQY

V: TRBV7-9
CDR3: ASSQGQAHYGYT

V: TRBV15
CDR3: ATSRDLGTPVYEQF

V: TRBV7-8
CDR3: ASSLDPAGASRAQY

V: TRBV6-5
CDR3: ASSPRPLAGYEQY

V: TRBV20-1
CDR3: SGESYYEQY

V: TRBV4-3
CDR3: ASSHYGFGSDTQY

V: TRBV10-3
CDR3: AISDGVTRTGELF

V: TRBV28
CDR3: ASSLFRGTDTQY

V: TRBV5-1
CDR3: ASSLPAALDGELF

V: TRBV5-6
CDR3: ASSSTSGAYEQY

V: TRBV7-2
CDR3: ASSLVSARNTDTQY

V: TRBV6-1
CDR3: ASSEVSPGTQY

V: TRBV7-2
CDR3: ASSPILGHEQY

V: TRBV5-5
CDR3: ASSLSMGTEAF

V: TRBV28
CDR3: ASRPTGVNTQY